These T cell receptor beta chains were read from a single sample in a study of cytotoxic CD8 clonotypes in ibrutinib-treated CLL. Profiling relied on immunoSEQ multiplex PCR, and the TCRdb table lists in-frame clones only, not all of them. The sample holds some 200,000 clones, roughly three quarters seen once. Material: PBMCs, obtained after 12 months of ibrutinib treatment. These receptors were taken from a human donor with chronic lymphocytic leukemia. Both conserved end residues are part of each CDR3. Each record gives: V gene, CDR3 length, CDR3 protein.

v_gene: TRBV28; len: 16; CDR3aa: CASLAAGTLGGYGYTF
v_gene: TRBV28; len: 15; CDR3aa: CASSPTGEGDEKLFF
v_gene: TRBV7-2; len: 13; CDR3aa: CASLRDSKNIQYF
v_gene: TRBV19; len: 15; CDR3aa: CASSIVEQGDQPQHF
v_gene: TRBV11-3; len: 15; CDR3aa: CASSFGGGTYNEQFF
v_gene: TRBV9; len: 16; CDR3aa: CASSVGLGTVGDTQYF
v_gene: TRBV30; len: 14; CDR3aa: CALLRGGSVYEQYF
v_gene: TRBV9; len: 12; CDR3aa: CASSPAEGGQYF
v_gene: TRBV7-3; len: 13; CDR3aa: CASSYGQGDGYTF
v_gene: TRBV19; len: 16; CDR3aa: CASTPASYGDSYEQYF